The 24 T cell receptor beta chains reported below all come from one sample, sequenced in a study of cytomegalovirus exposure and HLA in healthy donors. The PCR was carried out with 60 Vbeta primers and 13 Jbeta primers. Profiling relied on immunoSEQ multiplex PCR, and the TCRdb table lists in-frame clones only, not all of them. The sample records about 210,000 clones, about 81% being singletons. The specimen was PBMCs. The receptor set was obtained from a middle-aged man in good health and CMV-seropositive.

The table lists this clone with a few counts. The chain employs TRBV19 and TRBJ2-1, with TRBD2 matching 13 bases. Germline V gene data show CDR1 as LNHDA and CDR2 as SQIVND (reference sequence). The CDR3 has 19 residues. Unmatched junction bases numbered 21, after V lost 11 bases and J lost 5 bases. The DNA for the CDR3 is TGTGCCCCAAAAGGGACAGGGTCGACTAGCGGGAGGAATAACAATGAGCAGTTCTTC. It is translated as CAPKGTGSTSGRNNNEQFF.

This chain joins TRBV6-4 and TRBJ2-7, with 7 bases identical to TRBD1. Trimming took 2 bases from V and 2 from J; bases not matched to a gene: 12. CDR3 length: 17 amino acids. From germline, CDR1 is MRHNA and CDR2 SNTAGT. CDR3 bases: TGTGCCAGCAGTGACCCCAAATTAAGGGGGCCCCCCTACGAGCAGTACTTC. Translating gives CASSDPKLRGPPYEQYF.

The V and J genes are TRBV11-3 and TRBJ2-1, with 14 bases identical to TRBD2. The V gene's germline CDR1 is SGHNT and CDR2 YENEEA. The CDR3 contains 16 residues. V lost 5 bases, J lost 7 bases, and 7 bases stayed unmatched. CDR3 residues: CASSRGTSGSWNEQFF. CDR3 DNA: TGTGCCAGCAGCCGGGGGACTAGCGGGAGTTGGAATGAGCAGTTCTTC.

A single count supports this clone. V is TRBV7-8 and J is TRBJ2-3; the match to TRBD2 covers 11 bases. Germline CDR1 is SGHVS and CDR2 is FQNEAQ. The CDR3 is 17 residues long. Trimming cost V 1 base and J 9 bases; bases outside gene matches: 12. CDR3 residues: CASSLEGLAALNRTQYF. The DNA of the CDR3 is TGTGCCAGCAGCTTAGAGGGACTAGCGGCTCTTAACAGGACGCAGTATTTT. Together with reference TRBV7-8 and TRBJ2-3, the CDR3 gives the full variable domain: GAGVSQSPRYKVAKRGQDVALRCDPISGHVSLFWYQQALGQGPEFLTYFQNEAQLDKSGLPSDRFFAERPEGSVSTLKIQRTQQEDSAVYLCASSLEGLAALNRTQYFGPGTRLTVL.

This clone was counted once. The chain has TRBV6-1 and TRBJ1-2, with 8 bases identical to TRBD1. The CDR3 is made up of 16 amino acids. V lost 4 bases to trimming and J lost 8 bases; unmatched junction nucleotides: 15. The germline CDR1 and CDR2 sequences are MNHNS and SASEGT. The CDR3 loop is CASSAQTGVISPGYTF. The CDR3 nucleotides are TGTGCCAGCAGTGCGCAGACAGGGGTTATAAGCCCGGGCTACACCTTC.

J is TRBJ1-1 and V is TRBV5-1; D is perhaps TRBD1 (5 bases). The ends were cut back, 4 bases at V and 1 base at J, with 8 bases in the middle. Germline V lookup: CDR1 SGHRS, CDR2 YFSETQ. This CDR3 has 13 residues. Here the CDR3 reads CASSPGGNTEAFF. CDR3 DNA: TGCGCCAGCAGCCCCGGGGGGAACACTGAAGCTTTCTTT.

This clone occurred once. This chain uses TRBV5-1 with TRBJ2-1; 11 bases align to TRBD2. The CDR3 extends over 17 amino acids. Germline-derived CDR1 and CDR2 are SGHRS and YFSETQ. J lost 8 bases, V lost 0 bases, and 10 bases had no gene match. The CDR3 sequence: CASSLALAGGSADEQFF. The CDR3 nucleotides read TGCGCCAGCAGCTTGGCATTAGCGGGAGGGTCGGCTGATGAGCAGTTCTTC.

This chain joins TRBV27 and TRBJ1-5; 7 bases line up with TRBD1. Germline V lookup: CDR1 MNHEY, CDR2 SMNVEV (reference sequence). CDR3 size: 15 residues. Trimming took 4 bases from V and 6 from J; bases not matched to a gene: 9. CDR3 region: CASSYRQGGSQPQHF. DNA for the CDR3: TGTGCCAGCAGTTATCGACAGGGTGGGTCTCAGCCCCAGCATTTT.

The sample holds a few counts of this clone. The V call is TRBV14, the J call TRBJ1-3; D remains ambiguous. V lost 0 bases, J lost 4 bases, and 7 bases lay in between. The germline V gene has CDR1 SGHDN and CDR2 FVKESK. The CDR3 extends over 14 amino acids. CDR3 DNA: TGTGCCAGCAGCCAAGATTTAGTAGGAAACACCATATATTTT. This translates into CASSQDLVGNTIYF.

The V gene is TRBV7-9, the J gene TRBJ2-1, with D possibly TRBD2 on 5 matching bases. Germline loops: CDR1 SEHNR, CDR2 FQNEAQ (reference sequence). This CDR3 spans 15 amino acids. V lost 1 base to trimming and J lost 6 bases, with 13 bases between them. The CDR3 DNA is TGTGCCAGCAGCTTAGGGGGAGCCTGGGCCAATGAGCAGTTCTTC. It is translated as CASSLGGAWANEQFF.

The chain links TRBV5-1 to TRBJ1-1; 8 bases fit TRBD1. This CDR3 has 15 residues. The germline gives CDR1 SGHRS, CDR2 YFSETQ. The V and J ends lost 4 bases and 1 base, in that order; junction bases with no gene match: 6. In DNA, the CDR3 is TGCGCCAGCAGCCTCGACAGGGGTTGGAACACTGAAGCTTTCTTT. This codes for CASSLDRGWNTEAFF. Using reference TRBV5-1 and TRBJ1-1 for the parts outside the CDR3, the full variable domain is KAGVTQTPRYLIKTRGQQVTLSCSPISGHRSVSWYQQTPGQGLQFLFEYFSETQRNKGNFPGRFSGRQFSNSRSEMNVSTLELGDSALYLCASSLDRGWNTEAFFGQGTRLTVV.

This rearrangement joins TRBV5-1 to TRBJ2-5; possibly TRBD2 for D (5 bases). Germline values: CDR1 SGHRS, CDR2 YFSETQ. This CDR3 region has 14 residues. V gave up 6 bases and J gave up 5 bases, with 17 bases separating them. CDR3: CASTPGRVLETQYF. The CDR3, as DNA: TGCGCCAGCACCCCGGGAAGGGTCCTGGAGACCCAGTACTTC.

The chain couples TRBV9 to TRBJ2-1, with 8 bases identical to TRBD2. Germline CDR1 SGDLS, CDR2 YYNGEE. This CDR3 has 14 residues. After removal of 4 bases from V and 7 bases from J, the junction contained 7 bases not matched to a gene. Here the CDR3 DNA reads TGTGCCAGCAGCCCACGACTAGCGAGTAATGAGCAGTTCTTC. The encoded protein is CASSPRLASNEQFF.

About this clone itself: At one end the junction does not follow the germline gene, possibly because of a read error. The chain couples TRBV5-4 to TRBJ1-1, with D hard to call. This CDR3 is 12 amino acids long. CDR1 and CDR2 (germline): SGHNT, YYREEE (reference sequence). In nucleotides, the CDR3 is TGTGCCAGCAGCTATGAGGAACGGAAGCTTTCATTT. Translating it yields CASSYEERKLSF.

The rearrangement joins TRBV19 to TRBJ2-1, with TRBD2 matching over 14 bases. J gave up 8 bases and V 3 bases, and 3 bases lay outside the gene matches. The CDR3 has 15 amino acids. Germline lookup yields CDR1 LNHDA and CDR2 SQIVND (reference sequence). CDR3 DNA: TGTGCCAGTAGTATGGGGACTAGCGGGAGCTATGAGCAGTTCTTC. Protein: CASSMGTSGSYEQFF.

This clone was found once. The chain employs TRBV9 and TRBJ2-1; TRBD2 matches at 12 bases. The junction had 14 bases not matched to a gene; V was cut back by 4 bases and J by 9 bases. The V gene's germline CDR1 is SGDLS and CDR2 YYNGEE. The CDR3 contains 17 residues. The DNA of the CDR3 is TGTGCCAGCAGCCCCCCGATAGGGACTAGCGGGTATTTTGAGCAGTTCTTC. Translation gives CASSPPIGTSGYFEQFF.

For this clone: A junction end diverges from the germline sequence, so it may reflect a read error. This rearrangement joins TRBV7-7 to TRBJ2-3; 8 positions match TRBD2. CDR1 SSHAT and CDR2 FNYEAQ come from the germline V gene (reference sequence). This CDR3 has 18 amino acids. CDR3 amino acids: CASSLAAGAGANTDTQYF. The CDR3 DNA follows: TGTGCTAGCAGCTTAGCGGCGGGAGCGGGAGCAAACACAGATACGCAGTATTTT. The entire variable domain, with the rest obtained from reference TRBV7-7 and TRBJ2-3, is as follows: GAGVSQSPRYKVTKRGQDVTLRCDPISSHATLYWYQQALGQGPEFLTYFNYEAQPDKSGLPSDRFSAERPEGSISTLTIQRTEQRDSAMYRCASSLAAGAGANTDTQYFGPGTRLTVL.

The chain recombines TRBV20-1 with TRBJ1-1; D not resolved. CDR3 size: 11 residues. Looked up from germline, CDR1 is DFQATT and CDR2 is SNEGSKA (reference sequence). DNA of the CDR3: TGCAGCCGGGTGGTGAACACTGAAGCTTTCTTT. As protein: CSRVVNTEAFF.

The V call is TRBV27, the J call TRBJ2-3, with D possibly being TRBD2 (6 bases). Trimming left V 6 bases short and J 2 bases short, with 12 bases between. The CDR3 has 14 amino acids. Germline values: CDR1 MNHEY, CDR2 SMNVEV (reference sequence). The CDR3 bases are TGTGCCAGCAGGCTCCAGGGACTCACAGATACGCAGTATTTT. It codes for CASRLQGLTDTQYF.

The rearrangement uses TRBV5-6 and TRBJ2-5; 8 nucleotides line up with TRBD2. CDR3 length equals 17 residues. Looked up from germline, CDR1 is SGHDT and CDR2 is YYEEEE. V lost 4 bases and J lost 5; bases outside the gene matches: 16. The CDR3 protein is CASSPLTGTRGVETQYF. The CDR3 coding sequence is TGTGCCAGCAGCCCCCTTACCGGGACTAGAGGGGTGGAGACCCAGTACTTC.

The chain joins TRBV5-1 to TRBJ2-1, with D possibly being TRBD1 (8 bases). CDR3 length equals 15 residues. Between the trimmed V and J ends, which lost 0 bases and 4 bases, there was a span of 11 bases. From germline, CDR1 is SGHRS and CDR2 YFSETQ. DNA for the CDR3: TGCGCCAGCAGCTTGGACAGGGGGGGGTACAATGAGCAGTTCTTC. It codes for CASSLDRGGYNEQFF.

This clone was recorded a few times. The chain carries TRBV6-5 and TRBJ1-3; TRBD1 aligns across 12 bases. The germline gives CDR1 MNHEY, CDR2 SVGAGI. J gave up 2 bases and V 4 bases, and 0 bases lay outside the gene matches. There are 15 residues in the CDR3. This CDR3 is CASSWDRGPGNTIYF. The CDR3 coding sequence is TGTGCCAGCAGTTGGGACAGGGGGCCTGGAAACACCATATATTTT.

The rearrangement uses TRBV5-1 and TRBJ1-1; D possibly corresponds to TRBD1 (6 bases). The V end was cut by 0 bases, the J end by 4 bases, with 19 bases between. Germline-derived CDR1 and CDR2 are SGHRS and YFSETQ. The CDR3 contains 17 residues. The CDR3: CASSLAKGEFMSTEAFF. The CDR3 nucleotides read TGCGCCAGCAGCTTGGCCAAGGGGGAATTCATGAGCACTGAAGCTTTCTTT.

The chain has TRBV2 and TRBJ2-3; 14 bases agree with TRBD2. Germline V gene lookup returns CDR1 SNHLY and CDR2 FYNNEI. CDR3 length equals 15 residues. With V trimmed by 6 bases and J by 6 bases, 5 bases remained unmatched. CDR3 coding DNA: TGTGCCAGCAGGGGGACTAGCGGGAGTGGGGATACGCAGTATTTT. This sequence encodes CASRGTSGSGDTQYF.